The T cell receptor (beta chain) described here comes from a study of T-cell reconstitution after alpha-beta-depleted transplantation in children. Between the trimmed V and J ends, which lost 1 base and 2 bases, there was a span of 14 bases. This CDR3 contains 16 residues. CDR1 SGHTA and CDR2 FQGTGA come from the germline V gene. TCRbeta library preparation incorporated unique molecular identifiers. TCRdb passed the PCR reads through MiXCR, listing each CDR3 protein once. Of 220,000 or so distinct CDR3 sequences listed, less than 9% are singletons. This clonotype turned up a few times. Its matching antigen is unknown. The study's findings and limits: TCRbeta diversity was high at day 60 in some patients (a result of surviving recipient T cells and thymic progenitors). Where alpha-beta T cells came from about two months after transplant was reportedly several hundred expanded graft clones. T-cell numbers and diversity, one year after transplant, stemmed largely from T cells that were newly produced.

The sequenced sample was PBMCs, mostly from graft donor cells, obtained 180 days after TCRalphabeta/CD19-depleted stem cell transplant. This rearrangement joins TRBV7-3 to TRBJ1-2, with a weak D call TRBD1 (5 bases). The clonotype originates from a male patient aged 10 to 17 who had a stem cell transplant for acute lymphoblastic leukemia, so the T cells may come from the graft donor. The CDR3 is CASSLKFTGQNYGYTF. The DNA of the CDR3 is TGTGCCAGCAGCTTAAAGTTTACAGGACAAAACTATGGCTACACCTTC.